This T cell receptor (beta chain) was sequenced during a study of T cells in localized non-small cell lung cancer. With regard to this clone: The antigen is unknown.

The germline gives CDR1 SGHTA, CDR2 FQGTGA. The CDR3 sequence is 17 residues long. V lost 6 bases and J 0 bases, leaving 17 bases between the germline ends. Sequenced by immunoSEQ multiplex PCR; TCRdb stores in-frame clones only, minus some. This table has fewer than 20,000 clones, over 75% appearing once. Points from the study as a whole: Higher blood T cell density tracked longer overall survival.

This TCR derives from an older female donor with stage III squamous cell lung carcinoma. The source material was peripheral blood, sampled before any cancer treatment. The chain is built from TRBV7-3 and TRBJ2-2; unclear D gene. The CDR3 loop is CASSSTPSRANTGELFF. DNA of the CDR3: TGTGCCAGCAGTTCCACCCCCAGTCGAGCGAACACCGGGGAGCTGTTTTTT.